The present entry profiles one TCR beta chain with its context. The time point denotes: 2013-2014 season, 7 days after vaccination. Subjects lived in the community and lacked influenza vaccine within the prior 6 months. Donors with HIV/AIDS, active malignancy, immunomodulators or active illness were excluded. This record comes from a study of follicular helper T cells after annual influenza vaccination. The table came from immunoSEQ multiplex PCR; TCRdb's copy has only in-frame clones and leaves some out. The sample holds 9,000 or so clones; about 83% are singletons and the top ten take more than 2.5%. The CDR3 loop spans 15 amino acids. Losses at the gene ends were 5 bases for V and 1 base for J; bases not matched to a gene: 4. CDR1 is SGHVS, CDR2 FNYEAQ, per germline.

The genes are TRBV7-6 and TRBJ1-5; 8 nucleotides match TRBD1. The sequenced sample was CXCR5+ CD38- circulating T follicular helper cells from blood, obtained 7 days after influenza vaccination. Specified subset: circulating Tfh, non-naive CD4+CXCR5+PD-1+ (ICOS+CD38+ or ICOS-CD38-). The TCR sequence derives from an adult who received the influenza vaccine. CDR3 nucleotide sequence: TGTGCCAGCAGCGCCGACAGGGGAAGCAATCAGCCCCAGCATTTT. Translating gives CASSADRGSNQPQHF.